This paragraph reports one TCR beta chain. The data were taken from a study of blood T cell repertoires in COVID-19. Across the study: Spain, Italy and the United States supplied samples that represented acute and convalescent COVID-19. Sources were T cells, B-cell-depleted T cells, or PBMCs; the material itself was cDNA or gDNA.

Using immunoSEQ multiplex PCR, the repertoire was profiled, and TCRdb retains in-frame clones only, with some absent. The sample lists fewer than 250,000 clones, 88% seen once, with roughly 2.5% in the top ten. Germline CDR1 reads LNHDA; CDR2 reads SQIVND (reference sequence). The V end was cut by 1 base, the J end by 9 bases, with 19 bases between. The CDR3 is 16 amino acids. This chain uses TRBV19 with TRBJ2-1; D gene unclear. Sequencing used peripheral blood. The source is an older woman with acute or convalescent COVID-19. CDR3 DNA sequence: TGTGCCAGTAGTATAGGCCGGTCGCGGTCAACGGGTGAGCAGTTCTTC. Translating gives CASSIGRSRSTGEQFF. The variable domain in full, completed from reference TRBV19 and TRBJ2-1, reads DGGITQSPKYLFRKEGQNVTLSCEQNLNHDAMYWYRQDPGQGLRLIYYSQIVNDFQKGDIAEGYSVSREKKESFPLTVTSAQKNPTAFYLCASSIGRSRSTGEQFFGPGTRLTVL.